The rows below give T cell receptor beta chains drawn from one sample of a study of blood T cell repertoires in COVID-19. The data were produced by immunoSEQ multiplex PCR, yet TCRdb's version contains in-frame clones alone and is incomplete. The sample yields some 200,000 clones, 80% to 90% seen once. Input material: peripheral blood. These receptors were taken from an older woman who had recovered from COVID-19. Both conserved end residues are part of each CDR3. A D gene is named only where the DNA matches it firmly. Size is omitted from some rows. Given values are once, few, many or a class for expanded clones.

D	V	size	J	CDR3	DNA
TRBD1	TRBV5-4	NA	TRBJ1-2	CASSSGRTGEAGYTF	TGTGCCAGCAGCTCCGGGCGGACAGGGGAGGCTGGCTACACCTTC
TRBD1	TRBV30	NA	TRBJ2-6	CASLGTGSSGANVLTF	TGTGCCTCCCTGGGGACAGGTTCCTCTGGGGCCAACGTCCTGACTTTC
TRBD2	TRBV4-2	NA	TRBJ2-5	CASSHGVAGGETQYF	TGTGCCAGCAGCCACGGGGTAGCGGGGGGAGAGACCCAGTACTTC
NA	TRBV6-5	NA	TRBJ2-6	CASRYSGANVLTF	TGTGCCAGCAGATACTCTGGGGCCAACGTCCTGACTTTC
TRBD1	TRBV5-4	NA	TRBJ2-1	CASSTRTGDHNEQFF	TGTGCCAGCAGCACTAGGACAGGGGATCACAATGAGCAGTTCTTC
NA	TRBV7-9	NA	TRBJ1-2	CASSSRGREAEGYTF	TGTGCCAGCAGCTCCCGGGGGAGGGAAGCGGAGGGCTACACCTTC
NA	TRBV27	NA	TRBJ2-2	CASSSVTGELFF	TGTGCCAGCAGTTCTGTAACCGGGGAGCTGTTTTTT
NA	TRBV19	NA	TRBJ1-2	CASSMGGTVSHGYTF	TGTGCCAGTAGTATGGGAGGGACCGTTAGCCATGGCTACACCTTC
NA	TRBV4-1	few	TRBJ1-5	CASSQDRTAKKEPQHF	TGCGCCAGCAGCCAAGATCGAACAGCTAAAAAGGAGCCCCAGCATTTT
NA	TRBV7-9	NA	TRBJ1-3	CASSLGGRSGNTIYF	TGTGCCAGCAGCTTAGGAGGTCGCTCTGGAAACACCATATATTTT
NA	TRBV6-1	once	TRBJ1-5	CASSDWQGGNWPQHF	TGTGCCAGCAGTGATTGGCAGGGAGGTAATTGGCCCCAGCATTTT
NA	TRBV6-6	few	TRBJ1-5	CASYGVGGSNQPQHF	TGTGCCAGTTACGGGGTGGGAGGGAGCAATCAGCCCCAGCATTTT
NA	TRBV5-1	NA	TRBJ1-4	CASSLTWDRGSEKLFF	TGCGCCAGCAGCCTAACCTGGGATCGGGGTAGTGAAAAACTGTTTTTT
TRBD2	TRBV6-5	once	TRBJ2-7	CASKGLATYEQYF	TGTGCCAGCAAGGGACTAGCGACCTACGAGCAGTACTTC
TRBD1	TRBV9	NA	TRBJ2-7	CASGGQGAYEQYF	TGTGCCAGCGGGGGACAGGGGGCGTACGAGCAGTACTTC
NA	TRBV2	NA	TRBJ1-6	CASSEGGRRGISPLHF	TGTGCCAGCAGTGAGGGAGGGAGGCGGGGGATTTCACCCCTCCACTTT
NA	TRBV14	NA	TRBJ2-5	CASSLAKETQYF	TGTGCCAGCAGCCTAGCGAAAGAGACCCAGTACTTC
NA	TRBV5-4	NA	TRBJ1-5	CASSFGGGTTQPQHF	TGTGCCAGCAGCTTTGGGGGGGGCACTACCCAGCCCCAGCATTTT
NA	TRBV20-1	NA	TRBJ1-2	CSARVARGYTF	TGCAGTGCTAGAGTGGCGAGGGGCTACACCTTC
NA	TRBV7-2	NA	TRBJ2-7	CASSLGPWQYF	TGTGCCAGCAGCTTAGGGCCGTGGCAGTACTTC
NA	TRBV19	NA	TRBJ2-7	CASSSPHYEQYF	TGTGCCAGTAGTAGTCCCCACTACGAGCAGTACTTC
TRBD1	TRBV9	NA	TRBJ1-2	CASSGAGQGAVVYGYTF	TGTGCCAGCAGCGGAGCGGGACAGGGGGCGGTCGTCTATGGCTACACCTTC
NA	TRBV7-9	NA	TRBJ2-3	CASSPLADTQYF	TGTGCCAGCAGCCCCCTAGCAGATACGCAGTATTTT
TRBD2	TRBV2	NA	TRBJ2-5	CASGGGRQETQYF	TGTGCCAGCGGGGGGGGACGACAAGAGACCCAGTACTTC
NA	TRBV4-1	NA	TRBJ2-7	CASSHLGGGAYEQYF	TGCGCCAGCAGCCACTTAGGGGGGGGTGCCTACGAGCAGTACTTC
NA	TRBV19	NA	TRBJ1-2	CASSTMFRLGRTADDYTF	TGTGCCAGTAGTACGATGTTCCGGTTGGGGCGGACAGCCGATGACTACACCTTC
TRBD1	TRBV6-4	many	TRBJ2-2	CASSETDRVNTGELFF	TGTGCCAGCAGTGAGACGGACAGGGTGAACACCGGGGAGCTGTTTTTT
NA	TRBV5-1	NA	TRBJ2-5	CASSWGTNQETQYF	TGCGCCAGCAGTTGGGGCACGAATCAAGAGACCCAGTACTTC
TRBD2	TRBV5-6	many	TRBJ2-5	CASSFATSGGETQYF	TGTGCCAGCAGCTTCGCGACTAGCGGGGGAGAGACCCAGTACTTC
NA	TRBV6-1	NA	TRBJ1-2	CASSEGIGGYGYTF	TGTGCCAGCAGTGAAGGTATAGGAGGCTATGGCTACACCTTC
TRBD1	TRBV27	NA	TRBJ1-5	CASSPTGTGAHQPQHF	TGTGCCAGCAGTCCCACCGGGACAGGGGCCCATCAGCCCCAGCATTTT
NA	TRBV10-3	NA	TRBJ2-5	CAISRQEQETQYF	TGTGCCATCAGCCGACAGGAGCAAGAGACCCAGTACTTC
NA	TRBV4-1	once	TRBJ1-4	CASSQRGQNNEKLFF	TGCGCCAGCAGCCAACGTGGACAGAATAATGAAAAACTGTTTTTT
NA	TRBV18	NA	TRBJ2-7	CASSPAGLRHEQYF	TGTGCCAGCTCACCGGCCGGTTTGAGGCACGAGCAGTACTTC
TRBD2	TRBV7-9	once	TRBJ2-3	CASSLGLATFTDTQYF	TGTGCCAGCAGCTTAGGACTAGCGACCTTCACAGATACGCAGTATTTT
NA	TRBV6-5	NA	TRBJ1-2	CASRARDYGYTF	TGTGCCAGCCGAGCACGAGACTATGGCTACACCTTC
NA	TRBV4-1	NA	TRBJ1-3	CASSQDGTTSGNTIYF	TGCGCCAGCAGCCAAGATGGGACAACCTCTGGAAACACCATATATTTT
NA	TRBV4-1	NA	TRBJ2-7	CASSQTSTSSYEQYF	TGCGCCAGCAGCCAAACCTCAACGAGCTCCTACGAGCAGTACTTC
NA	TRBV4-2	NA	TRBJ1-4	CASSQPGSREKLFF	TGTGCCAGCAGCCAGCCAGGGTCTAGGGAAAAACTGTTTTTT
NA	TRBV7-6	NA	TRBJ2-3	CASSPGISGRTDTQYF	TGTGCCAGCAGCCCAGGAATTAGCGGCCGCACAGATACGCAGTATTTT
NA	TRBV3-1/TRBV3-2	NA	TRBJ1-4	CASSLREVGEKLFF	TGTGCCAGCAGCCTCAGGGAGGTTGGTGAAAAACTGTTTTTT
TRBD1	TRBV3-1/TRBV3-2	few	TRBJ1-6	CASSHRTGTGGIIALHF	TGTGCCAGCAGCCATCGCACAGGGACAGGGGGGATTATTGCTCTCCACTTT
TRBD1	TRBV18	NA	TRBJ1-4	CASSHRGGSEKLFF	TGTGCCAGCTCACACAGGGGAGGAAGCGAAAAACTGTTTTTT
TRBD1	TRBV6-5	NA	TRBJ1-1	CASRNRDSPEAFF	TGTGCCAGCAGAAACCGGGACAGCCCTGAAGCTTTCTTT